The rows below give T cell receptor beta chains drawn from one sample of a study of shared clonotypes between healthy human individuals. Sequencing was performed with immunoSEQ multiplex PCR; in TCRdb, only in-frame clones are kept and a portion is missing. This sample has some 2.1 million clones, with about 94% found just once. Sequenced sample: naive CD8+ T cells from PBMCs. Source of these receptors: a man between 18 and 35 years old in good health. Some clones in this sample may be carry-over from other donors' samples. Each CDR3 is given with its conserved first and last residue. The order of the fields is V gene, clone size, J gene, D gene, CDR3 DNA, CDR3 protein. A D gene is named only where the DNA matches it firmly. Only part of the rows carry a size: once, few, many, or a class if the clone is expanded.

V gene: TRBV28
clone size: -
J gene: TRBJ1-3
D gene: -
CDR3 DNA: TGTGCCAGCAGTTTACGGAAGGGCAGTAGGGGAGAAAACACCATATATTTT
CDR3 protein: CASSLRKGSRGENTIYF

V gene: TRBV7-9
clone size: -
J gene: TRBJ2-2
D gene: TRBD1
CDR3 DNA: TGTGCCAGCAGCGAGTTGCCTACAGGGGACGTACACACCGGGGAGCTGTTTTTT
CDR3 protein: CASSELPTGDVHTGELFF

V gene: TRBV27
clone size: -
J gene: TRBJ2-1
D gene: -
CDR3 DNA: TGTGCCAGCTCTACCGGGGCGTCCTACAATGAGCAGTTCTTC
CDR3 protein: CASSTGASYNEQFF

V gene: TRBV6-6
clone size: -
J gene: TRBJ1-5
D gene: TRBD1
CDR3 DNA: TGTGCCAGCAGCTCGACAGGGTTTGGCAATCAGCCCCAGCATTTT
CDR3 protein: CASSSTGFGNQPQHF

V gene: TRBV6-4
clone size: -
J gene: TRBJ2-5
D gene: -
CDR3 DNA: TGTGCCAGCAGTGACTCGACCCTAGTAAAGACCCAGTACTTC
CDR3 protein: CASSDSTLVKTQYF

V gene: TRBV27
clone size: -
J gene: TRBJ2-7
D gene: -
CDR3 DNA: TGTGCCAGCAGTCCCGGGTGGAACTACGAGCAGTACTTC
CDR3 protein: CASSPGWNYEQYF

V gene: TRBV5-1
clone size: -
J gene: TRBJ2-1
D gene: -
CDR3 DNA: TGCGCCAGCAGCTTGAGCAATGAGCAGTTCTTC
CDR3 protein: CASSLSNEQFF

V gene: TRBV4-1
clone size: -
J gene: TRBJ2-1
D gene: TRBD2
CDR3 DNA: TGCGCCAGCAGCCAAGAGTTGCTAGCGGGAGGCCTGATAAAATTGGGGAATGAGCAGTTCTTC
CDR3 protein: CASSQELLAGGLIKLGNEQFF

V gene: TRBV29-1
clone size: -
J gene: TRBJ2-1
D gene: -
CDR3 DNA: TGCAGCGTGGGACGGAGGGGCTACAATGAGCAGTTCTTC
CDR3 protein: CSVGRRGYNEQFF

V gene: TRBV7-8
clone size: -
J gene: TRBJ1-1
D gene: TRBD1
CDR3 DNA: TGTGCCAGCAGTTTCCCCACAGGGGGTCTGACTGAAGCTTTCTTT
CDR3 protein: CASSFPTGGLTEAFF

V gene: TRBV4-2
clone size: -
J gene: TRBJ2-3
D gene: -
CDR3 DNA: TGTGCCAGCAGCCAAGGTATAATCGGGACAAGTAGCACAGATACGCAGTATTTT
CDR3 protein: CASSQGIIGTSSTDTQYF

V gene: TRBV11-2
clone size: -
J gene: TRBJ1-3
D gene: -
CDR3 DNA: TGTGCCAGCAGCTTCGACGGAAACACCATATATTTT
CDR3 protein: CASSFDGNTIYF

V gene: TRBV4-1
clone size: -
J gene: TRBJ2-3
D gene: -
CDR3 DNA: TGCGCCAGCAGCCAAGTCCCATATAACACAGATACGCAGTATTTT
CDR3 protein: CASSQVPYNTDTQYF

V gene: TRBV28
clone size: -
J gene: TRBJ2-7
D gene: TRBD1
CDR3 DNA: TGTGCCAGCGGACCTTTACAGGGGGCGAATCAGTACTTC
CDR3 protein: CASGPLQGANQYF

V gene: TRBV5-5
clone size: -
J gene: TRBJ2-5
D gene: TRBD1
CDR3 DNA: TGTGCCAGCAGCTACTGGACAGGCCCAGAGACCCAGTACTTC
CDR3 protein: CASSYWTGPETQYF

V gene: TRBV7-2
clone size: -
J gene: TRBJ2-7
D gene: -
CDR3 DNA: TGTGCCAGCAGCTTACACGGGAGACGCTACGAGCAGTACTTC
CDR3 protein: CASSLHGRRYEQYF

V gene: TRBV2
clone size: -
J gene: TRBJ2-1
D gene: TRBD2
CDR3 DNA: TGTGCCAGCAGTGAAGCGGGTCTAGCGGGAGATGATGAGCAGTTCTTC
CDR3 protein: CASSEAGLAGDDEQFF

V gene: TRBV9
clone size: -
J gene: TRBJ2-2
D gene: -
CDR3 DNA: TGTGCCAGCAGCGTCGAGGGTTACGGCACCGGGGAGCTGTTTTTT
CDR3 protein: CASSVEGYGTGELFF

V gene: TRBV7-8
clone size: -
J gene: TRBJ2-3
D gene: TRBD2
CDR3 DNA: TGTGCCAGCAGCTCGGGACTAGCGGGGCACACAGATACGCAGTATTTT
CDR3 protein: CASSSGLAGHTDTQYF

V gene: TRBV9
clone size: -
J gene: TRBJ1-2
D gene: TRBD1
CDR3 DNA: TGTGCCAGCAGCTACAGGGGACCGGCCGATGGCTACACCTTC
CDR3 protein: CASSYRGPADGYTF

V gene: TRBV7-9
clone size: -
J gene: TRBJ2-7
D gene: TRBD1
CDR3 DNA: TGTGCCAGCAGCTTAGTGGGTTGGACAGGGACGGACTACGAGCAGTACTTC
CDR3 protein: CASSLVGWTGTDYEQYF

V gene: TRBV4-1
clone size: -
J gene: TRBJ1-3
D gene: TRBD1
CDR3 DNA: TGCGCCAGCAGCCAGGGCCCGGGACAGGGAAACACCATATATTTT
CDR3 protein: CASSQGPGQGNTIYF

V gene: TRBV6-1
clone size: -
J gene: TRBJ2-1
D gene: -
CDR3 DNA: TGTGCCAGCAGTCCCTACTGGGATGAGCAGTTCTTC
CDR3 protein: CASSPYWDEQFF

V gene: TRBV18
clone size: -
J gene: TRBJ2-1
D gene: TRBD2
CDR3 DNA: TGTGCCAGCTCACTAGCGGGTGTTCCCATCAATGAGCAGTTCTTC
CDR3 protein: CASSLAGVPINEQFF

V gene: TRBV5-6
clone size: -
J gene: TRBJ2-7
D gene: -
CDR3 DNA: TGTGCCAGCAGCCCCGGGGTCAGCTCCTACGAGCAGTACTTC
CDR3 protein: CASSPGVSSYEQYF

V gene: TRBV4-3
clone size: -
J gene: TRBJ2-1
D gene: TRBD2
CDR3 DNA: TGCGCCAGCAGCCCGAGCGGGAGCTCCTACAATGAGCAGTTCTTC
CDR3 protein: CASSPSGSSYNEQFF

V gene: TRBV18
clone size: -
J gene: TRBJ2-3
D gene: TRBD1
CDR3 DNA: TGTGCCAGCTCACCTACGGACAGGGGGAGCACAGATACGCAGTATTTT
CDR3 protein: CASSPTDRGSTDTQYF

V gene: TRBV6-5
clone size: -
J gene: TRBJ2-7
D gene: -
CDR3 DNA: TGTGCCAGCAGTTACTCGACAGGACTTAAATCCTACGAGCAGTACTTC
CDR3 protein: CASSYSTGLKSYEQYF

V gene: TRBV6-1
clone size: once
J gene: TRBJ1-3
D gene: -
CDR3 DNA: TGTGCCAGCAGGGGGGGAACGGACACCATATATTTT
CDR3 protein: CASRGGTDTIYF

V gene: TRBV7-3
clone size: -
J gene: TRBJ1-6
D gene: TRBD1
CDR3 DNA: TGTGCCAGCAGCTTAGACAGGGGGGCCAATTCACCCCTCCACTTT
CDR3 protein: CASSLDRGANSPLHF

V gene: TRBV7-8
clone size: -
J gene: TRBJ2-1
D gene: -
CDR3 DNA: TGTGCCAGCAGCTTAGCGGGGGGTCTATACAATGAGCAGTTCTTC
CDR3 protein: CASSLAGGLYNEQFF

V gene: TRBV7-9
clone size: -
J gene: TRBJ1-4
D gene: -
CDR3 DNA: TGTGCCAGCAGCCGAGGGGGGACAAATGAAAAACTGTTTTTT
CDR3 protein: CASSRGGTNEKLFF

V gene: TRBV9
clone size: -
J gene: TRBJ1-2
D gene: TRBD1
CDR3 DNA: TGTGCCAGCAGCGGCTTACAGGGGGTTTATGGCTACACCTTC
CDR3 protein: CASSGLQGVYGYTF

V gene: TRBV29-1
clone size: -
J gene: TRBJ1-1
D gene: -
CDR3 DNA: TGCAGCGGTGCGGTAGGCAGGGAACCTGAAGCTTTCTTT
CDR3 protein: CSGAVGREPEAFF

V gene: TRBV19
clone size: -
J gene: TRBJ1-4
D gene: -
CDR3 DNA: TGTGCCAGTAGTATTCCGCGGGGAACGGATGAAAAACTGTTTTTT
CDR3 protein: CASSIPRGTDEKLFF

V gene: TRBV11-3
clone size: -
J gene: TRBJ2-3
D gene: -
CDR3 DNA: TGTGCCAGCAGCTTAGACCTCACAGATACGCAGTATTTT
CDR3 protein: CASSLDLTDTQYF

V gene: TRBV19
clone size: -
J gene: TRBJ2-2
D gene: TRBD2
CDR3 DNA: TGTGCCAGTAGTACCAAAGCGGGACTAGTTTTTGGGGAGCTGTTTTTT
CDR3 protein: CASSTKAGLVFGELFF

V gene: TRBV9
clone size: few
J gene: TRBJ2-2
D gene: -
CDR3 DNA: TGTGCCAGCAGCGTATCATCCGGGGAGCTGTTTTTT
CDR3 protein: CASSVSSGELFF

V gene: TRBV5-6
clone size: many
J gene: TRBJ1-2
D gene: TRBD1
CDR3 DNA: TGTGCCAGCAGCTTGGGACAGGGCCTTTGCACCTTC
CDR3 protein: CASSLGQGLCTF

V gene: TRBV5-1
clone size: -
J gene: TRBJ1-2
D gene: -
CDR3 DNA: TGCGCCAGCAGCTTTACTGAGGATGGCTACACCTTC
CDR3 protein: CASSFTEDGYTF

V gene: TRBV9
clone size: -
J gene: TRBJ1-1
D gene: TRBD1
CDR3 DNA: TGTGCCAGCAGCCCCACTTGGGGGACAGGGCACACTGAAGCTTTCTTT
CDR3 protein: CASSPTWGTGHTEAFF

V gene: TRBV5-6
clone size: -
J gene: TRBJ2-3
D gene: TRBD1
CDR3 DNA: TGTGCCAGCAGCGTACGACAGGGGATCCGCACAGATACGCAGTATTTT
CDR3 protein: CASSVRQGIRTDTQYF

V gene: TRBV28
clone size: -
J gene: TRBJ1-6
D gene: -
CDR3 DNA: TGTGCCAGCAGTCCAACGGCTAATAATTCACCCCTCCACTTT
CDR3 protein: CASSPTANNSPLHF

V gene: TRBV6-1
clone size: -
J gene: TRBJ2-7
D gene: -
CDR3 DNA: TGTGCCAGCAGTGACCTCTTTAGCTCCTACGAGCAGTACTTC
CDR3 protein: CASSDLFSSYEQYF